A selection of T cell receptor beta chains follows, all from one sample in a study of OX40 agonist ivuxolimab in advanced cancers. Clones were sequenced by immunoSEQ multiplex PCR, and TCRdb holds only the in-frame ones, with some missing. This table holds about 33,000 clones, approximately 84% found once. Sequences were derived from CD4+ or CD8+ T cells sorted from blood, sampled in a trial of the OX40 agonist ivuxolimab. Receptor source: an adult with an advanced solid tumor such as melanoma, head and neck, liver or kidney cancer. Both conserved end residues are part of each CDR3. D genes are given only for firm matches. Some rows mark clone size as missing; the rest say once, few, many or name a class of expanded clone.

d_gene,abundance,j_gene,v_gene,CDR3nt,CDR3aa
NA,NA,TRBJ2-2,TRBV1,TGCACCAGCAGCCACCTAAAGGGAGGACAGGGAGGATTCTCCGGGGAGCTGTTTTTT,CTSSHLKGGQGGFSGELFF
NA,NA,TRBJ2-7,TRBV7-9,TGTGCCAGCAGCTTAGCTTCCTTTCCCTACGAGCAGTACTTC,CASSLASFPYEQYF
TRBD1,NA,TRBJ1-1,TRBV4-1,TGCGCCAGCAGCCACGGACAGGGGAACACTGAAGCTTTCTTT,CASSHGQGNTEAFF
NA,NA,TRBJ2-5,TRBV9,TGTGCCAGCAGCGTAGGGACTCCGGAGACCCAGTACTTC,CASSVGTPETQYF
NA,NA,TRBJ1-1,TRBV21-1,TGTGCCAGCAGCCACAGGGGGAACACTGAAGCTTTCTTT,CASSHRGNTEAFF
NA,NA,TRBJ2-1,TRBV5-1,TGCGCCAGCGCAATAGGGAATGAGCAGTTCTTC,CASAIGNEQFF
NA,NA,TRBJ2-5,TRBV2,TGTGCCAGCAATTTTCGAGAGACCCAGTACTTC,CASNFRETQYF
NA,NA,TRBJ2-7,TRBV29-1,TGCAGCGTTCTTGGGGAGACACTCTCGTCCGCCTACGAGCAGTACTTC,CSVLGETLSSAYEQYF
NA,NA,TRBJ1-2,TRBV7-9,TGTGCCAGCAGCTTGGGCCAGGGAATGTATGGCTACACCTTC,CASSLGQGMYGYTF
NA,NA,TRBJ2-3,TRBV29-1,TGCAGCGTTGGACCGGGGCTCGTCACAGATACGCAGTATTTT,CSVGPGLVTDTQYF
NA,NA,TRBJ1-2,TRBV27,TGTGCCAGCAGTCCTCAGACACAACTCCATGGCTACACCTTC,CASSPQTQLHGYTF
TRBD1,NA,TRBJ1-4,TRBV6-1,TGTGCCAGCAGTGGTCAGGGACAGGGGGCTATAGGTGAAAAACTGTTTTTT,CASSGQGQGAIGEKLFF
NA,NA,TRBJ1-1,TRBV4-3,TGCGCCAGCAGCCAAGCGGGGAACACTGAAGCTTTCTTT,CASSQAGNTEAFF
NA,NA,TRBJ1-1,TRBV28,TGTGCCAGCAGTTTGGAGAGGAGGAACACTGAAGCTTTCTTT,CASSLERRNTEAFF
NA,NA,TRBJ1-3,TRBV5-1,TGCGCCAGCAGCTTGGTAACGGACTTCGGAAACACCATATATTTT,CASSLVTDFGNTIYF
NA,few,TRBJ1-6,TRBV25-1,TGTGCCAGCAGCCTGTCGGGAGGATATGAAAATTCACCCCTCCACTTT,CASSLSGGYENSPLHF
NA,NA,TRBJ2-1,TRBV7-9,TGTGCCAGCAGCCTGCTGGACTCTCAATTCTTC,CASSLLDSQFF
TRBD2,NA,TRBJ2-1,TRBV4-1,TGCGCCAGCAGCCAAGCTGAGCGGGGGCCATCCTACAATGAGCAGTTCTTC,CASSQAERGPSYNEQFF
NA,NA,TRBJ2-1,TRBV30,TGTGCCTGGAGTGGACTTAGCGATGACAATGAGCAGTTCTTC,CAWSGLSDDNEQFF
NA,NA,TRBJ2-2,TRBV18,TGTGCCAGCTCACCTTCTGGAACCGGGGAGCTGTTTTTT,CASSPSGTGELFF
TRBD1,NA,TRBJ1-6,TRBV28,TGTGCCAGCAGCCCCGGACAGGGGGAGGGTTCACCCCTCCACTTT,CASSPGQGEGSPLHF
TRBD2,NA,TRBJ2-1,TRBV6-6,TGTGCCAGCAGTAGGAGGGAGGGGTACAATGAGCAGTTCTTC,CASSRREGYNEQFF
TRBD2,NA,TRBJ2-2,TRBV11-2,TGTGCCAGCAGCTTAGGTGGACTAGCCAACACCGGGGAGCTGTTTTTT,CASSLGGLANTGELFF
TRBD2,NA,TRBJ2-5,TRBV7-2,TGTGCCAGCAGCCTCGGGACTAGCGGGGGCTTCGGGACCCAGTACTTC,CASSLGTSGGFGTQYF
NA,NA,TRBJ1-2,TRBV9,TGTGCCAGCAGCCCCCCCGGAGGTCCCTATGGCTACACCTTC,CASSPPGGPYGYTF
TRBD2,NA,TRBJ2-3,TRBV7-2,TGTGCCAGCAGCTTGCTAGCGGGGGGACAAACAGATACGCAGTATTTT,CASSLLAGGQTDTQYF
NA,once,TRBJ1-6,TRBV4-1,TGCGCCAGCAGCCATACTGGATCGGGAAATAATTCACCCCTCCACTTT,CASSHTGSGNNSPLHF
NA,NA,TRBJ2-7,TRBV30,TGTGCCTGGAGTGTGCAGGGCTACGAGCAGTACTTC,CAWSVQGYEQYF
NA,NA,TRBJ1-5,TRBV27,TGTGCCAGCCGCGACCAGACAGCCCTTAGCAATCAGCCCCAGCATTTT,CASRDQTALSNQPQHF
NA,NA,TRBJ2-1,TRBV19,TGTGCCAGTAGTATAGGGGAAGGGAGCTACAATGAGCAGTTCTTC,CASSIGEGSYNEQFF
NA,NA,TRBJ1-1,TRBV7-9,TGTGCCAGCAGCTTCCACAGGGTGGTCACTGAAGCTTTCTTT,CASSFHRVVTEAFF
NA,NA,TRBJ2-1,TRBV9,TGTGCCAGCAGCTCCCGACGTAGCGAGGATGAGCAGTTCTTC,CASSSRRSEDEQFF
NA,NA,TRBJ2-7,TRBV2,TGTGCCAGCAGCTTAGGGGGGAGGGGCGCTTCCTACGAGCAGTACTTC,CASSLGGRGASYEQYF
TRBD1,NA,TRBJ1-2,TRBV9,TGTGCCAGCAGCTTCCGGGACAGAGACTATGGCTACACCTTC,CASSFRDRDYGYTF
NA,NA,TRBJ1-3,TRBV27,TGTGCCAGCAGTTTAGCTGGGGCTGGAAACACCATATATTTT,CASSLAGAGNTIYF
NA,NA,TRBJ2-6,TRBV4-1,TGCGCCAGCAGCCAAGTGACAAGGTCCATCTCTGGGGCCAACGTCCTGACTTTC,CASSQVTRSISGANVLTF
TRBD1,NA,TRBJ2-1,TRBV4-2,TGTGCCAGCAGCCAAGATCCTCCAGGGGGAACCTACAATGAGCAGTTCTTC,CASSQDPPGGTYNEQFF
TRBD1,NA,TRBJ2-6,TRBV6-5,TGTGCCAGCAGTCTGACAGGGACCGGGGCCAACGTCCTGACTTTC,CASSLTGTGANVLTF
TRBD2,NA,TRBJ2-5,TRBV11-2,TGTGCCAGCAGCTTAGATCAGAGCGGGGGGGCCTATGGGACCCAGTACTTC,CASSLDQSGGAYGTQYF
NA,NA,TRBJ1-1,TRBV30,TGTGCCTGGAGTGCGTACATTAACACTGAAGCTTTCTTT,CAWSAYINTEAFF
NA,NA,TRBJ2-7,TRBV11-2,TGTGCCAGCAGCTTAGTTGGTTCGGGCGGGCAGTACTTC,CASSLVGSGGQYF
TRBD1,NA,TRBJ2-1,TRBV19,TGTGCCAGTAGTATAGGAGGACAGGCCGTTTCCTACAATGAGCAGTTCTTC,CASSIGGQAVSYNEQFF
NA,NA,TRBJ2-4,TRBV6-6,TGTGCCAGCAGTTACTCGAGTAGGCCAGCCAAAAACATTCAGTACTTC,CASSYSSRPAKNIQYF
NA,NA,TRBJ2-7,TRBV9,TGTGCCAGCAGCGTAGCGAGTACAGACTACGAGCAGTACTTC,CASSVASTDYEQYF
NA,NA,TRBJ1-1,TRBV11-1,TGTGCCAGCAGCCTTATGGGGGTTACTGAAGCTTTCTTT,CASSLMGVTEAFF
NA,NA,TRBJ2-1,TRBV27,TGTGCCAGCAGTTTAGCCCAGGGGTACAATGAGCAGTTCTTC,CASSLAQGYNEQFF
NA,NA,TRBJ1-1,TRBV11-3,TGTGCCAGCAGCCCCAGGGAGAGCACTGAAGCTTTCTTT,CASSPRESTEAFF
NA,NA,TRBJ2-2,TRBV5-6,TGTGCCAGCAGTCCGAGGATAGGGGGGGGGAACACCGGGGAGCTGTTTTTT,CASSPRIGGGNTGELFF
NA,NA,TRBJ2-1,TRBV7-9,TGTGCCAGTCACCCCGGGGCCCTCTCCTACAATGAGCAGTTCTTC,CASHPGALSYNEQFF
NA,NA,TRBJ2-7,TRBV6-1,TGTGCCAGCAGTCTCGCCGGGACGGCTTCCTACGAGCAGTACTTC,CASSLAGTASYEQYF
NA,once,TRBJ1-5,TRBV5-6,TGTGCCAGCAGCTTTTTGGGTGGCAATCAGCCCCAGCATTTT,CASSFLGGNQPQHF
NA,NA,TRBJ2-7,TRBV12-1,TGTCATCGGACTAGCGGATCCTACGAGCAGTACTTC,CHRTSGSYEQYF
NA,NA,TRBJ2-1,TRBV10-1,TGCGCCAGCAGTGAGGGCAGGGACGTCGATGAGCAGTTCTTC,CASSEGRDVDEQFF